This TCR beta chain was observed in a study of shared clonotypes between healthy human individuals (dated by TCRdb to 2020 to 2021). About the study as a whole: The cohort included a few men and two women between 18 and 49 years of age. Per donor, three plates each were used for CD4 naive and CD4 memory, two for CD8 naive, and one for CD8 memory. To estimate repertoire size and how much clonotypes are shared between individuals, the study performed deep sequencing of blood TCR repertoires from about 5 healthy adults. Libraries were prepared and TCR repertoires were sequenced by different laboratories using diverse techniques, in order to increase sequencing depth and limit assay-specific biases. Each donor's leukapheresis produced roughly between about 0.8 and 8.9 billion PBMCs.

Its CDR3 holds 14 amino acids, cysteine through phenylalanine. Only CDR3 DNA remains: 42 bases, in frame from the first base. Sequences MDHEN (CDR1) and SYDVKM (CDR2) are obtained from the germline V gene. Ends trimmed: V by 6 bases, J by 0 bases; bases unmatched to a gene: 3. A note on this clone: No antigen is known for it. Base quality data are lacking; no much larger clone is found one base away.

Paper-wide results and their limitations: Sampling was restricted to blood, and TCR repertoires in tissue are likely to differ from TCR repertoires in blood. Naive subsets generally had larger estimated clonotype richness than memory subsets. Across a handful of donors, 4.5% to 6.5% of naive CD4, 3% to 3.5% of naive CD8, roughly 2.2% of memory CD4, and under 0.45% of memory CD8 clonotypes were shared. Even with the large sequencing depth, rarefaction of the sorted-subset datasets indicated that sequencing was incomplete. Because the study included only a small number of donors, the genetic and exposure-history diversity represented was limited. Higher generation probabilities were observed for clonotypes shared by all four sorted-subset donors than for non-shared clonotypes. Based on pairwise subsampling, the degree of clonotype sharing among donors was expected to be affected by sequencing depth.

The donors were healthy, HIV-negative adults with no recently reported acute infections or vaccinations. All donors were Caucasian adults living in Nashville, Tennessee, USA. CD4+ T cells were enriched by magnetic negative selection, after which naive cells were positively selected on CD45RA and the negative fraction was taken as the memory subset. Blood was obtained by leukapheresis, after which PBMCs were separated by Ficoll-Histopaque density gradient centrifugation and cryopreserved in liquid nitrogen vapor phase. Purity and quantity of every magnetically sorted T cell population were checked by analytical flow cytometry. Genomic DNA was isolated from every sorted fraction and measured by UV absorbance on a Nanodrop 2000c. Using the deep immunoSEQ assay, TCR CDR3 regions were amplified from genomic DNA by multiplex PCR. Genomic DNA extracted from each cell subset was distributed evenly over all wells of several immunoSEQ 96-well plates, and each plate served as one replicate. For sorted subsets, roughly 0.2 ug genomic DNA, equal to about 30,000 T cell genomes, was loaded into each replicate PCR. The purified libraries were quantified using a Qubit 3.0 fluorometer, sized with a Bioanalyzer 2100, and then quantified again using the KAPA Library Quantification kit. Every immunoSEQ 96-well plate was sequenced on a dedicated single-read 150-cycle Illumina NextSeq 550 flow cell. Per the source publication's procedure: Because the immunoSEQ output included only junctional sequences and no quality scores, the filtering could not be the same as the filtering used for full-length reads. To assign V/J genes and CDR3, sequences were annotated using PyIR, a Python wrapper for IgBLAST v1.9, with IMGT germline references. Any read was removed if the V/J assignment was weak (E-value above 1e-6), the CDR3 was missing, or the read contained stop codons, out-of-frame junctions, or ambiguous translated residues. V3J clonotypes were defined as sequences sharing an identical inferred V gene, J gene, and CDR3 amino acid sequence. Percentage overlap between repertoires was calculated by dividing the number of shared unique clonotypes by the size of the smaller repertoire. RTK rarefaction, the Chao1 estimator, and Recon v2.1 estimates of unobserved clonotypes were used to assess repertoire richness. Generation probabilities for all TCRbeta clonotypes obtained by the gDNA method from several donors were computed using OLGA. Imported from immuneACCESS, the table was reduced by TCRdb to in-frame sequences with V and J called. These copies leave out some clones; in studies compared against another copy, an unresolved V gene accounts for under half, and the cause of the remainder is not known. That table is the source of V, J and clone size, and D and trimming were worked out from the DNA. For this sample there are over a million clones; 75% to 80% appear just once. The top ten hold 0.5% to 0.65% of the sample.

This chain is built from TRBV28 and TRBJ2-3; 7 central nucleotides agree with TRBD2. The sequence derives from a man aged 18 to 29 in good health. Some clones in this sample may be carry-over from other donors' samples. The sample comprised memory CD4+ T cells from PBMCs. This sample's cell subset or site label indicates: CD45RA-negative fraction. The sequenced DNA: TGTGCCAGCAGCCTAGCGGCTAGCACAGATACGCAGTATTTT. The resulting protein is CASSLAASTDTQYF. Beyond the CDR3, the reference TRBV28 and TRBJ2-3 genes provide the residues; the full variable domain reads: DVKVTQSSRYLVKRTGEKVFLECVQDMDHENMFWYRQDPGLGLRLIYFSYDVKMKEKGDIPEGYSVSREKKERFSLILESASTNQTSMYLCASSLAASTDTQYFGPGTRLTVL.